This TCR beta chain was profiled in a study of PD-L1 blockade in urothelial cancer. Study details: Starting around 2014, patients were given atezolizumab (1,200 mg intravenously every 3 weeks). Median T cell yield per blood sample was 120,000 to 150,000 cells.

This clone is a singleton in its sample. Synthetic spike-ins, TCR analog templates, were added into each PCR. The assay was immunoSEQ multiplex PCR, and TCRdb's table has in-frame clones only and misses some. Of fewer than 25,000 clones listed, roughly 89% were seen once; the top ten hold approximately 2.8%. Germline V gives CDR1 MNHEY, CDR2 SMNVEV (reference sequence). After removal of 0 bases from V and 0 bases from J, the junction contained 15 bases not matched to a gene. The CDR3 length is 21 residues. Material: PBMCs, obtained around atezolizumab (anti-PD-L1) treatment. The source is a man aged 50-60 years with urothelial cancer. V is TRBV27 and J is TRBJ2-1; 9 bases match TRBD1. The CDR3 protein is CASSLSSSGTGRFGSYNEQFF. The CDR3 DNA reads TGTGCCAGCAGTTTATCGAGTTCCGGGACAGGGAGGTTCGGCTCCTACAATGAGCAGTTCTTC.